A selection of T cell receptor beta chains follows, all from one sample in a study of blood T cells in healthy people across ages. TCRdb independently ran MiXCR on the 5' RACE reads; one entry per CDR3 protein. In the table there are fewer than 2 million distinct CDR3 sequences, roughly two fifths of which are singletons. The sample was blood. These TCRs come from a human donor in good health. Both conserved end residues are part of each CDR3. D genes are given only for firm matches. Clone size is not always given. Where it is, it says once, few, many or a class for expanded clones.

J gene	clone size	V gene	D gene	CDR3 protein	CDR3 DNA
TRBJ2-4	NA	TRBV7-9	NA	CASSLEDIRAKNIQYF	TGTGCCAGCAGCTTAGAGGACATTCGAGCCAAAAACATTCAGTACTTC
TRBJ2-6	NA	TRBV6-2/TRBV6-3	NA	CASSSQGEAGANVLTF	TGTGCCAGCAGTTCCCAGGGAGAAGCTGGGGCCAACGTCCTGACTTTC
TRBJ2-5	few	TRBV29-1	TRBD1	CSVEDTGGAETQYF	TGCAGCGTTGAAGATACAGGGGGCGCAGAGACCCAGTACTTC
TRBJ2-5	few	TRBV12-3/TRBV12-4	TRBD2	CVSRPPFSGVQETQYF	TGTGTCAGCAGACCCCCCTTTAGCGGGGTCCAAGAGACCCAGTACTTC
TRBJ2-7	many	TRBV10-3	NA	CAINGQSPLEQYF	TGTGCCATCAATGGGCAGTCTCCCCTCGAGCAGTACTTC
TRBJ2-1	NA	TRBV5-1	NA	CASSSPNLNEQFF	TGCGCCAGCAGCTCCCCCAATCTCAATGAGCAGTTCTTC
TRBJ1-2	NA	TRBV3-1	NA	CASSQDTGENYGYTF	TGTGCCAGCAGCCAAGATACCGGGGAGAACTATGGCTACACCTTC
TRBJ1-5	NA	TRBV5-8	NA	CASSPGVGAAQPQHF	TGTGCCAGCAGCCCGGGGGTGGGGGCAGCTCAGCCCCAGCATTTT
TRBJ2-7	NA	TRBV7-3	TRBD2	CASSLSIRGVSGGSYNEQYF	TGTGCCAGCAGCTTATCCATCCGAGGGGTTAGCGGGGGATCCTACAATGAGCAGTACTTC
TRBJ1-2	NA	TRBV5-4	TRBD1	CASSLDSGTGYDYTF	TGTGCCAGCAGCTTGGATTCCGGGACAGGCTATGACTACACCTTC
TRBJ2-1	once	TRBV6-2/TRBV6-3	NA	CTSSYRVEWFYDEQFF	TGTACCAGCAGTTACCGGGTAGAATGGTTCTACGATGAGCAGTTCTTC
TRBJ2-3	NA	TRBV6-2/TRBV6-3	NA	CASSYPPSTDTQYF	TGTGCCAGCAGTTACCCGCCGTCCACAGATACGCAGTATTTT
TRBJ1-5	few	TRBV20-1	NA	CSARHGGDHQPQHF	TGCAGTGCCCGTCATGGGGGGGATCATCAGCCCCAGCATTTT
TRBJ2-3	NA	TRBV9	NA	CASSVGAQQSTDTQYF	TGTGCCAGCAGCGTAGGGGCCCAACAGAGCACAGATACGCAGTATTTT
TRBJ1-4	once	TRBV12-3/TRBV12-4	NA	CASSPADGVEKLFF	TGTGCCAGCAGTCCGGCGGACGGGGTTGAAAAACTGTTTTTT
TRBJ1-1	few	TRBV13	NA	CASSPTTGYTEAFF	TGTGCCAGCAGCCCAACTACAGGATACACTGAAGCTTTCTTT
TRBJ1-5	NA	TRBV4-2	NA	CASSQDFAGQPQHF	TGTGCCAGCAGCCAAGATTTTGCGGGTCAGCCCCAGCATTTT
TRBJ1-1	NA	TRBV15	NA	CATSRDVNTEAFF	TGTGCCACCAGCAGAGATGTGAACACTGAAGCTTTCTTT
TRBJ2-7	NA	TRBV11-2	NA	CASSLVLSGRGEQYF	TGTGCCAGCAGCTTAGTTCTCAGTGGTCGGGGTGAGCAGTACTTC
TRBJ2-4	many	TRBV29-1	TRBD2	CSVSGLAGGPRDIQYF	TGCAGCGTCTCCGGACTAGCGGGGGGGCCCAGAGACATTCAGTACTTC
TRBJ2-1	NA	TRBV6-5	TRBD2	CASTRISGGGYNEQFF	TGTGCCAGCACCCGAATAAGCGGGGGTGGGTACAATGAGCAGTTCTTC
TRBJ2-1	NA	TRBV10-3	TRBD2	CAIARGGDNEQFF	TGTGCCATCGCCCGCGGGGGGGACAATGAGCAGTTCTTC
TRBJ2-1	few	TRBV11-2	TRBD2	CASSPRGISYNEQFF	TGTGCCAGCAGCCCGCGGGGGATCTCCTACAATGAGCAGTTCTTC
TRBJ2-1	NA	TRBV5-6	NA	CVSSLGNSYNEQFF	TGTGTCAGCAGCTTGGGGAACTCCTACAATGAGCAGTTCTTC
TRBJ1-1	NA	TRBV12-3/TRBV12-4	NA	CASSLVGFEEAFF	TGTGCCAGCAGTTTAGTGGGTTTCGAGGAGGCTTTCTTT
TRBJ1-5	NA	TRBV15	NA	CATSSVGGALGNQPQHF	TGTGCCACCAGCTCCGTCGGTGGGGCTTTGGGCAATCAGCCCCAGCATTTT
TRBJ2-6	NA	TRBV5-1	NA	CASRTGALSGANVLTF	TGCGCCAGCCGTACCGGGGCTCTTTCCGGGGCCAACGTCCTGACTTTC
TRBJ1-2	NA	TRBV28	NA	CAINPGQNYGYTF	TGTGCCATCAACCCGGGACAAAACTATGGCTACACCTTC
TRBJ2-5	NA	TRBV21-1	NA	CASSKSTPSSYNEQYF	TGTGCCAGCAGCAAATCCACACCGAGCTCCTACAATGAGCAGTACTTC
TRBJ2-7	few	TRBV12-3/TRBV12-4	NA	CASSFSAGETYEQYF	TGTGCCAGCAGTTTTAGCGCAGGGGAGACCTACGAGCAGTACTTC
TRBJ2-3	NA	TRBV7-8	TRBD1	CASREQGVHLSTDTQYF	TGTGCCAGCAGAGAACAGGGGGTTCACCTTAGCACGGATACGCAGTATTTT
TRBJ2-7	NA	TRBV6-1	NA	CASSVEAVAYEQYF	TGTGCCAGCAGTGTGGAGGCGGTGGCCTACGAGCAGTACTTC
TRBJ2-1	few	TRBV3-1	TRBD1	CASSHGQGADEQFF	TGTGCCAGCAGCCATGGACAGGGGGCAGATGAGCAGTTCTTC
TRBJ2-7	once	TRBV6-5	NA	CASSYSYINSYEQYF	TGTGCCAGCAGTTACTCCTATATCAACTCCTACGAGCAGTACTTC
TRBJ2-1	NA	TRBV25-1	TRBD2	CASSEWGGLGSDEQFF	TGTGCCAGCAGTGAATGGGGGGGACTAGGAAGTGATGAGCAGTTCTTC
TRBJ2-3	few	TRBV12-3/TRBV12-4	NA	CASRGGRFSGDTQYF	TGTGCCAGCAGGGGGGGGCGTTTTTCGGGAGATACGCAGTATTTT
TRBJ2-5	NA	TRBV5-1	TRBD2	CASSLLAAGGQETQYF	TGCGCCAGCAGCCTTCTAGCGGCCGGAGGGCAAGAGACCCAGTACTTC